The 10 T cell receptor beta chains given below trace back to one sample, sequenced in a study of identical twins. TCRdb redid the calling of the 5' RACE reads with MiXCR, one entry per CDR3 protein. Among 690,000 or so distinct CDR3 sequences listed, 8.6% were seen once. These same data were also listed under a study on yellow fever vaccine responses in identical twins.

What was sequenced was PBMCs. The receptors were sampled from a woman aged 18-35 years in good health.

This clonotype was seen only a few times. The CDR3 region is CASSLGLARNTGELFF. DNA for the CDR3: TGTGCCAGCAGCCTCGGACTAGCGAGAAACACCGGGGAGCTGTTTTTT. The chain employs TRBV14 and TRBJ2-2, with 9 bases fitting TRBD2. The germline gives CDR1 SGHDN, CDR2 FVKESK. There are 16 residues in the CDR3. Unmatched junction bases numbered 5, after V lost 4 bases and J lost 2 bases. Complete variable domain (other parts from reference TRBV14 and TRBJ2-2): EAGVTQFPSHSVIEKGQTVTLRCDPISGHDNLYWYRRVMGKEIKFLLHFVKESKQDESGMPNNRFLAERTGGTYSTLKVQPAELEDSGVYFCASSLGLARNTGELFFGEGSRLTVL.

The chain carries TRBV7-2 and TRBJ2-3; 10 nucleotides align to TRBD2. The CDR3 extends over 16 amino acids. The V and J ends lost 6 bases and 4 bases, in that order; junction bases with no gene match: 10. Germline V gene sequence: CDR1 SGHTA, CDR2 FQGNSA. The CDR3 spells CASSILAGAVSDTQYF. For the CDR3, the DNA is TGTGCCAGCAGTATCCTAGCGGGAGCCGTCTCAGATACGCAGTATTTT.

The V gene is TRBV7-2, the J gene TRBJ1-6, with TRBD1 as a possible D gene (5 bases). Germline CDR1 and CDR2: SGHTA and FQGNSA. V lost 5 bases and J lost 7, with 15 bases in between. The CDR3 consists of 15 residues. The CDR3 DNA is TGTGCCAGCAGCGGAAGAGACAGAAGAAATTCACCCCTCCACTTT. Encoded protein: CASSGRDRRNSPLHF.

This clonotype was found a few times. The chain carries TRBV2 and TRBJ1-6; D is unclear. This CDR3 is built from 12 residues. Germline CDR1 is SNHLY and CDR2 is FYNNEI. V was clipped by 8 bases and J by 7 bases, with 9 bases between them. CDR3 sequence reads: CASRGSNSPLHF. In DNA, the CDR3 is TGTGCCAGCCGTGGCAGCAATTCACCCCTCCACTTT.

This clonotype was observed a few times. This chain connects TRBV18 to TRBJ1-1; D ambiguous. V was pared by 3 bases and J by 0 bases, with 8 bases between. The germline CDR1 and CDR2 sequences are KGHSH and LQKENI. The CDR3 totals 14 residues. CDR3 in DNA: TGTGCCAGCTCACCGTCGCAGCTGAACACTGAAGCTTTCTTT. Translating it yields CASSPSQLNTEAFF.

J is TRBJ2-1 and V is TRBV24-1; 9 bases line up with TRBD1. There are 16 residues in the CDR3. Germline V CDR1 and CDR2: KGHDR, SFDVKD. Germline trimming cut 6 bases from V and 5 bases from J; bases unmatched to any gene: 10. The CDR3, as DNA: TGTGCCACCAGTTTATCATTTGGGACAGGGAACAATGAGCAGTTCTTC. It translates to CATSLSFGTGNNEQFF.

This clonotype was observed at least ten times. V usage is TRBV6-5 and J usage is TRBJ2-5; D is undetermined. V was trimmed by 4 bases and J by 2 bases, leaving 8 bases between them. CDR3 size: 13 residues. CDR1 MNHEY and CDR2 SVGAGI come from the germline V gene. The CDR3 region has the DNA TGTGCCAGCAGTTTACCCGGGCAAGAGACCCAGTACTTC. Its translation is CASSLPGQETQYF.

This clonotype was seen many times. V is TRBV20-1 and J is TRBJ2-5; the match to TRBD2 covers 7 bases. This CDR3 is 14 amino acids long. Germline V gene sequence: CDR1 DFQATT, CDR2 SNEGSKA (reference sequence). J lost 9 bases, V lost 6 bases, and 16 bases had no gene match. DNA for the CDR3: TGCAGTGCCAGACCACCGGGACCTGGGGGGGCCCAGTACTTC. Translated, it gives CSARPPGPGGAQYF.

J is TRBJ2-3 and V is TRBV20-1; 14 bases align to TRBD2. The CDR3 is 17 residues long. CDR1 and CDR2 from the germline V gene are DFQATT and SNEGSKA (reference sequence). V gave up 4 bases and J gave up 1 base; unmatched junction bases: 7. In DNA, the CDR3 is TGCAGTGCTATCGGACTAGCGGGGGGCGAGGGCACAGATACGCAGTATTTT. Its translation: CSAIGLAGGEGTDTQYF.

The chain has TRBV18 and TRBJ1-4; D is perhaps TRBD1 (6 bases). The CDR3 totals 13 residues. The ends were cut back, 5 bases at V and 7 bases at J, with 11 bases in the middle. Germline CDR1 is KGHSH and CDR2 is LQKENI. This chain's CDR3 is CASSGGQSEKLFF. The CDR3 DNA sequence: TGTGCCAGCTCAGGGGGGCAAAGTGAAAAACTGTTTTTT. Full variable domain (outside the CDR3, taken from reference TRBV18 and TRBJ1-4): NAGVMQNPRHLVRRRGQEARLRCSPMKGHSHVYWYRQLPEEGLKFMVYLQKENIIDESGMPKERFSAEFPKEGPSILRIQQVVRGDSAAYFCASSGGQSEKLFFGSGTQLSVL.